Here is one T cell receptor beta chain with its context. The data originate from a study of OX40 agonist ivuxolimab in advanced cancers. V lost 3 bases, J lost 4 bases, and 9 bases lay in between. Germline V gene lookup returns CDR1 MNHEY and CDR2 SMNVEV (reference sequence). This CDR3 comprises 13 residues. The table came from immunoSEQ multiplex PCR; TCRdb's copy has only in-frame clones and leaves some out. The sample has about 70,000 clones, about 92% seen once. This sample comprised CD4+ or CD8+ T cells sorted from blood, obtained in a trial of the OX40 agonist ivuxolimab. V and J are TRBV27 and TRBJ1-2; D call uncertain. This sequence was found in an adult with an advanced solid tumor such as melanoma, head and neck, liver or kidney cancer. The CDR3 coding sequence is TGTGCCAGCAGTTTTCGCGGTCCCTATGGCTACACCTTC. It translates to CASSFRGPYGYTF.